These 21 T cell receptor beta chains share one sample of origin, sequenced in a study of blood T cell repertoires in COVID-19. Assay used: immunoSEQ multiplex PCR; TCRdb lists only in-frame clones, some missing. The sample lists approximately 110,000 clones, roughly 70% occurring once. The sample was peripheral blood. Every receptor here comes from a human donor with acute or convalescent COVID-19. The donor label of this sample is uncertain.

This clone occurred a few times. The V and J genes are TRBV6-4 and TRBJ1-1; no clear D. Germline loops: CDR1 MRHNA, CDR2 SNTAGT. CDR3 length: 14 residues. Trimming removed 5 bases at V and 5 bases at J, with 15 bases between. CDR3 bases: TGTGCCAGCAGTCCTCAGCCGGGTGGGACTGAAGCTTTCTTT. Translation gives CASSPQPGGTEAFF.

The chain combines TRBV5-1 with TRBJ2-2; the D gene is possibly TRBD1 (5 bases). The CDR3 has 14 residues. The V end lost 5 bases, the J end lost 2 bases, and 10 bases lay between the germline ends. CDR1 and CDR2 from the germline V gene are SGHRS and YFSETQ. Written as DNA, the CDR3 is TGCGCCAGCAGACGCGACAGTAACACCGGGGAGCTGTTTTTT. Its protein is CASRRDSNTGELFF.

The chain employs TRBV20-1 and TRBJ2-7; the match to TRBD1 covers 7 bases. Losses at the gene ends were 3 bases for V and 5 bases for J; bases not matched to a gene: 16. The CDR3 totals 16 residues. The germline gives CDR1 DFQATT, CDR2 SNEGSKA (reference sequence). CDR3 nucleotides: TGCAGTGCTAGTAGTGGAGGCCACAGGGGCCCCAACGAGCAGTACGTC. Translation: CSASSGGHRGPNEQYV.

The chain is built from TRBV14 and TRBJ1-2; D is uncertain. Per germline, CDR1 SGHDN and CDR2 FVKESK. This CDR3 has 15 residues. The V gene lost 1 base and the J gene lost 5 bases, with 14 bases spanning the gap. CDR3 in amino acids: CASSQVRGLEYGYTF. The CDR3 DNA reads TGTGCCAGCAGCCAAGTACGAGGGCTTGAGTATGGCTACACCTTC. The whole variable domain, filled in from reference TRBV14 and TRBJ1-2, reads EAGVTQFPSHSVIEKGQTVTLRCDPISGHDNLYWYRRVMGKEIKFLLHFVKESKQDESGMPNNRFLAERTGGTYSTLKVQPAELEDSGVYFCASSQVRGLEYGYTFGSGTRLTVV.

This chain connects TRBV29-1 to TRBJ1-6; 8 bases align to TRBD1. V shed 4 bases and J 6 bases; nucleotides not matched to a gene: 2. The length of the CDR3 is 13 residues. CDR1 and CDR2 from the germline V gene are SQVTM and ANQGSEA. The CDR3 region has the DNA TGCAGCGTTGGGACAGGGCCTAATTCACCCCTCCACTTT. Translating it yields CSVGTGPNSPLHF.

The J gene is TRBJ1-5, the V gene TRBV11-2; no clear D gene. V was shortened by 5 bases and J by 4 bases, with 15 bases between the two germline ends. The CDR3 loop spans 15 amino acids. The germline CDR1 and CDR2 sequences are SGHAT and FQNNGV. DNA of the CDR3: TGTGCCAGCAGCCCAGGCAGAGCCGGAAATCAGCCCCAGCATTTT. It yields the protein CASSPGRAGNQPQHF.

This sequence joins TRBV5-1 and TRBJ1-2; 10 bases are shared with TRBD1. This CDR3 spans 14 amino acids. Unmatched junction bases numbered 4, after V lost 4 bases and J lost 4 bases. Per the germline V gene, CDR1 is SGHRS and CDR2 is YFSETQ. The chain's CDR3 is CASSAGDRGYGYTF. The CDR3 nucleotides are TGCGCCAGCAGCGCCGGGGACAGGGGCTATGGCTACACCTTC.

The V gene is TRBV10-3, the J gene TRBJ1-2, with a weak D call TRBD1 (6 bases). Between the trimmed V and J ends, which lost 2 bases and 6 bases, there was a span of 10 bases. Germline V lookup: CDR1 ENHRY, CDR2 SYGVKD. This CDR3 comprises 13 residues. Here the CDR3 reads CAISEDRRNGYTF. CDR3 nucleotides: TGTGCCATCAGTGAGGACAGGCGCAATGGCTACACCTTC.

The sample holds one count of this clone. The chain uses TRBV7-9 and TRBJ2-7; D may be TRBD1 (6 bases). Germline CDR1 reads SEHNR; CDR2 reads FQNEAQ (reference sequence). The V end lost 5 bases, the J end lost 6 bases, and 20 bases lay between the germline ends. There are 15 residues in the CDR3. This chain's CDR3 is CASSPVGARSGEQYF. The CDR3 region has the DNA TGTGCCAGCAGCCCCGTGGGGGCCCGTTCGGGCGAGCAGTACTTC.

The chain recombines TRBV7-8 with TRBJ1-5, with a tentative D call TRBD1 (6 bases). Trimming took off 2 bases at V and 7 bases at J, with 12 bases between the two ends. CDR3 size: 14 residues. The V gene's germline CDR1 is SGHVS and CDR2 FQNEAQ. The DNA for the CDR3 is TGTGCCAGCAGCTTATCACTGACAGGACAGCCCCAGCATTTT. Its protein product is CASSLSLTGQPQHF.

This rearrangement joins TRBV28 to TRBJ1-1, with D tentatively TRBD1 (5 bases). Trimming took off 6 bases at V and 3 bases at J, with 11 bases between the two ends. The length of the CDR3 is 13 residues. Germline assignment: CDR1 MDHEN and CDR2 SYDVKM. The CDR3 coding sequence is TGTGCCAGCAGCCCCAGGGTGCACACTGAAGCTTTCTTT. Its protein product is CASSPRVHTEAFF. Complete variable domain (other parts from reference TRBV28 and TRBJ1-1): DVKVTQSSRYLVKRTGEKVFLECVQDMDHENMFWYRQDPGLGLRLIYFSYDVKMKEKGDIPEGYSVSREKKERFSLILESASTNQTSMYLCASSPRVHTEAFFGQGTRLTVV.

The chain links TRBV6-1 to TRBJ1-2, with TRBD1 as a possible D gene (5 bases). In germline, CDR1 is MNHNS, CDR2 SASEGT. The CDR3 contains 13 residues. Trimming stripped 3 bases from V and 8 bases from J, with 13 bases between. Here the CDR3 reads CASSDLKRGGYTF. For the CDR3, the DNA is TGTGCCAGCAGTGACCTAAAAAGGGGCGGCTACACCTTC.

V is TRBV12-5 and J is TRBJ1-3, with TRBD1 matching over 7 bases. This CDR3 comprises 18 residues. Germline V gene lookup returns CDR1 LGHNT and CDR2 FRNRAP. The V gene end was trimmed by 4 bases and the J gene end by 0 bases; junction bases not matched to a gene: 12. CDR3 amino acids: CASGSTMPRDSSGNTIYF. CDR3 bases: TGTGCTAGTGGTTCCACGATGCCCCGGGACAGCTCTGGAAACACCATATATTTT.

This chain uses TRBV7-9 with TRBJ1-3; D not certain. The CDR3 covers 13 residues. Deletions cut 7 bases from V and 1 base from J, with 8 bases between. Germline V CDR1 and CDR2: SEHNR, FQNEAQ (reference sequence). The CDR3 region is CASIAGSGNTIYF. CDR3 bases: TGTGCCAGCATCGCCGGGTCTGGAAACACCATATATTTT.

This clone came up a few times. V usage is TRBV11-2 and J usage is TRBJ2-2; 9 nucleotides line up with TRBD1. Germline-derived CDR1 and CDR2 are SGHAT and FQNNGV. J was trimmed by 1 base and V by 1 base; bases with no gene match: 4. The CDR3 is made up of 17 amino acids. For the CDR3, the DNA is TGTGCCAGCAGCTTAGGACCGGGACAGGGGAACACCGGGGAGCTGTTTTTT. Translating gives CASSLGPGQGNTGELFF.

V usage is TRBV10-2 and J usage is TRBJ1-5, with D perhaps matching TRBD1 (5 bases). This CDR3 is 16 amino acids long. Per germline, CDR1 WSHSY and CDR2 SAAADI. V lost 3 bases to trimming and J lost 2 bases, with 14 bases between them. CDR3 DNA sequence: TGCGCCAGCAGTGACATTCAAGGGGATGGCAATCAGCCCCAGCATTTT. It yields the protein CASSDIQGDGNQPQHF.

In nucleotides, the CDR3 is TGTGCCAGCTCGTCAAACAGGGATCAGAACACCGGGGAGCTGTTTTTT. This encodes CASSSNRDQNTGELFF. The chain uses TRBV18 and TRBJ2-2, with TRBD1 as a possible D gene (6 bases). The CDR3 has 16 amino acids. Germline V gene lookup returns CDR1 KGHSH and CDR2 LQKENI. V was pared by 6 bases and J by 1 base, with 15 bases between.

This chain uses TRBV7-7 with TRBJ2-7; D might be TRBD1 (5 bases). The CDR3 is 15 amino acids. From germline, CDR1 is SSHAT and CDR2 FNYEAQ (reference sequence). CDR3 nucleotide sequence: TGTGCTAGCAGCAAAACCGGTGGGGCCTCCTACGAGCAGTACGTC. Translating it yields CASSKTGGASYEQYV.

This sequence joins TRBV27 and TRBJ2-1; 9 bases fit TRBD1. CDR1 is MNHEY and CDR2 is SMNVEV in the germline V gene (reference sequence). V trimming: 5 bases; J trimming: 4 bases; junction bases outside the gene matches: 9. The CDR3 totals 16 residues. In DNA, the CDR3 is TGTGCCAGCAGTCCCGAACCGGGACAGGGATACAATGAGCAGTTCTTC. Translated, it gives CASSPEPGQGYNEQFF.

V gene TRBV9 combines with J gene TRBJ1-3, with 8 bases that match TRBD1. This CDR3 is built from 14 residues. The germline gives CDR1 SGDLS, CDR2 YYNGEE. V dropped 0 bases and J dropped 8; count of bases not matched to a gene: 4. CDR3: CASSVAGGEDTIYF. In nucleotides, the CDR3 is TGTGCCAGCAGCGTAGCAGGGGGCGAGGACACCATATATTTT.

The chain has TRBV13 and TRBJ2-6; a possible D gene is TRBD2 (6 bases). The CDR3 length is 20 residues. Germline V lookup: CDR1 PRHDT, CDR2 FYEKMQ (reference sequence). Trimming left V 1 base short and J 0 bases short, with 19 bases between. As DNA, the CDR3 is TGTGCCAGCAGCTTAGAAGGGCCGGTGGGACTGCTCTCTGGGGCCAACGTCCTGACTTTC. This gives the protein CASSLEGPVGLLSGANVLTF.